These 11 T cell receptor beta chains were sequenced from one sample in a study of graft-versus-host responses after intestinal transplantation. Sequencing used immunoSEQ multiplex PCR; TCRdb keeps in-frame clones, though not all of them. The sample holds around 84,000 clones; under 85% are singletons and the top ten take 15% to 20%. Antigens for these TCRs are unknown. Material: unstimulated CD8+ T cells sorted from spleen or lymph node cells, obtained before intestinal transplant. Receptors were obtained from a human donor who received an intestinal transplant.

In nucleotides, the CDR3 is TGTGCCAGCAGCCCCCCCGGGGATGAGCAGTTCTTC. Its protein is CASSPPGDEQFF. This chain joins TRBV14 and TRBJ2-1; weak D call: TRBD2 (5 bases). Germline CDR1 reads SGHDN; CDR2 reads FVKESK. V was shortened by 4 bases and J by 8 bases, with 9 bases between the two germline ends. The CDR3 has 12 amino acids.

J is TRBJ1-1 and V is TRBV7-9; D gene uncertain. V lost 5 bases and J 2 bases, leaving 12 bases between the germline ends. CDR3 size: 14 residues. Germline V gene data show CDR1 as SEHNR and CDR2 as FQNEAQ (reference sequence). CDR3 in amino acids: CASSGGRLNTEAFF. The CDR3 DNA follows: TGTGCCAGCAGCGGCGGACGGCTCAACACTGAAGCTTTCTTT.

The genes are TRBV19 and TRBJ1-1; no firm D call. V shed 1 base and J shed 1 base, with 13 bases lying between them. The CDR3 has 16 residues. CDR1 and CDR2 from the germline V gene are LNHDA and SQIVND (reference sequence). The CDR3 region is CASSIVSGPPNTEAFF. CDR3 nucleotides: TGTGCCAGTAGTATAGTCTCCGGGCCGCCGAACACTGAAGCTTTCTTT. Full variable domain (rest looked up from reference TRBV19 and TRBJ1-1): DGGITQSPKYLFRKEGQNVTLSCEQNLNHDAMYWYRQDPGQGLRLIYYSQIVNDFQKGDIAEGYSVSREKKESFPLTVTSAQKNPTAFYLCASSIVSGPPNTEAFFGQGTRLTVV.

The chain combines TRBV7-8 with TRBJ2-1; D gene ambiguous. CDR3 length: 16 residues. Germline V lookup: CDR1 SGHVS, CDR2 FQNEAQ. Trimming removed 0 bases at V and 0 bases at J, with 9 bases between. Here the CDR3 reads CASSLAVRNSYNEQFF. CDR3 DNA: TGTGCCAGCAGCTTAGCTGTCAGAAACTCCTACAATGAGCAGTTCTTC.

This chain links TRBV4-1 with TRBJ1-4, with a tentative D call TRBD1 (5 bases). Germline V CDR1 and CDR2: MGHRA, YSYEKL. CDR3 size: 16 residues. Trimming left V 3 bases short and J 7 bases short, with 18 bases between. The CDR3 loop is CASSQSLRAGREKLFF. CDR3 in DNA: TGCGCCAGCAGCCAGTCTCTCAGGGCCGGGCGTGAAAAACTGTTTTTT.

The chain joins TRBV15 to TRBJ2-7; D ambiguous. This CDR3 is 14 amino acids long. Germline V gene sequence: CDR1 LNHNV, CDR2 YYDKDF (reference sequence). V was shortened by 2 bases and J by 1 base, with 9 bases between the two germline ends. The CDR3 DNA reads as TGTGCCACCAGCAGATATGACGAGTCCTACGAGCAGTACTTC. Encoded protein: CATSRYDESYEQYF. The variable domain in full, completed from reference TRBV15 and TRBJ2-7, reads DAMVIQNPRYQVTQFGKPVTLSCSQTLNHNVMYWYQQKSSQAPKLLFHYYDKDFNNEADTPDNFQSRRPNTSFCFLDIRSPGLGDTAMYLCATSRYDESYEQYFGPGTRLTVT.

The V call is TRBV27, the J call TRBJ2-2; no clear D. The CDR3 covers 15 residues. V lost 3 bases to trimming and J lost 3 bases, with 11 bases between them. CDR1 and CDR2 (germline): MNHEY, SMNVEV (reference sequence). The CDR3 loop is CASSFGSSYTGELFF. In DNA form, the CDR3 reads TGTGCCAGCAGTTTTGGCTCTTCTTACACCGGGGAGCTGTTTTTT.

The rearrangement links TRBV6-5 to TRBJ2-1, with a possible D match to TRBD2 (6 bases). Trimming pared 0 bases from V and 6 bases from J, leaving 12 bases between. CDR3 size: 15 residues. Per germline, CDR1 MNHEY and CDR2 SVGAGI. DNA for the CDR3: TGTGCCAGCAGTTACTCGGGGACTCCTACCAATGAGCAGTTCTTC. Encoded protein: CASSYSGTPTNEQFF.

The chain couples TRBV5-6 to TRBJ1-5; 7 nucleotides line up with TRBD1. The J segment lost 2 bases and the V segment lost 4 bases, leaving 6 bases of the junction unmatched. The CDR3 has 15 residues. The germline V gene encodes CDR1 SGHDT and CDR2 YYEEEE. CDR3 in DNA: TGTGCCAGCAGCGGAGGACAGGAGGGCAATCAGCCCCAGCATTTT. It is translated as CASSGGQEGNQPQHF.

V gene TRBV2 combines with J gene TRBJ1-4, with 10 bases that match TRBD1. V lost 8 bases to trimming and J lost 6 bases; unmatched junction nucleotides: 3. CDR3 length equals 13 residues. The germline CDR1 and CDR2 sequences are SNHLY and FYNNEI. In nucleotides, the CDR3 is TGTGCCAGCCACGGGACAGGGGATGAAAAACTGTTTTTT. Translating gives CASHGTGDEKLFF.

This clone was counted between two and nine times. CDR3 region: CATSWSSAEQFF. The CDR3 DNA sequence: TGTGCCACCTCCTGGTCTAGCGCCGAGCAGTTCTTC. This rearrangement joins TRBV10-3 to TRBJ2-1; D is possibly TRBD2 (6 bases). CDR3 length: 12 amino acids. Trimming left V 10 bases short and J 10 bases short, with 17 bases between. Germline V gene data show CDR1 as ENHRY and CDR2 as SYGVKD.